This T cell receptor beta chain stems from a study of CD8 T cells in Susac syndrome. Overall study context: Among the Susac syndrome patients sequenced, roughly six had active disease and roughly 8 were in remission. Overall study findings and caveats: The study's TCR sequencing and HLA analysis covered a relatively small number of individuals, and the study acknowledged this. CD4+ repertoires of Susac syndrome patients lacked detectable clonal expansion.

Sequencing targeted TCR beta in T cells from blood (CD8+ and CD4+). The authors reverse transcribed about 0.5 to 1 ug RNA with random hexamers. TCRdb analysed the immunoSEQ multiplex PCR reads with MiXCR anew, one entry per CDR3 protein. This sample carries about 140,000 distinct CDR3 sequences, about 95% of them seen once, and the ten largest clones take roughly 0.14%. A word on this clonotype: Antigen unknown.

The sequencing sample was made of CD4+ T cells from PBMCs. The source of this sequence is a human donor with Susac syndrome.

The CDR3 sequence is CASSLLNDEQFF. The CDR3 nucleotides are TGTGCCAGCAGCTTGCTAAACGATGAGCAGTTCTTC. The rearrangement joins TRBV5-4 to TRBJ2-1, with no clear D. The germline gives CDR1 SGHNT, CDR2 YYREEE (reference sequence). V was pared by 1 base and J by 8 bases, with 7 bases between. This CDR3 region has 12 residues. The entire variable domain, with the rest obtained from reference TRBV5-4 and TRBJ2-1, is as follows: ETGVTQSPTHLIKTRGQQVTLRCSSQSGHNTVSWYQQALGQGPQFIFQYYREEENGRGNFPPRFSGLQFPNYSSELNVNALELDDSALYLCASSLLNDEQFFGPGTRLTVL.